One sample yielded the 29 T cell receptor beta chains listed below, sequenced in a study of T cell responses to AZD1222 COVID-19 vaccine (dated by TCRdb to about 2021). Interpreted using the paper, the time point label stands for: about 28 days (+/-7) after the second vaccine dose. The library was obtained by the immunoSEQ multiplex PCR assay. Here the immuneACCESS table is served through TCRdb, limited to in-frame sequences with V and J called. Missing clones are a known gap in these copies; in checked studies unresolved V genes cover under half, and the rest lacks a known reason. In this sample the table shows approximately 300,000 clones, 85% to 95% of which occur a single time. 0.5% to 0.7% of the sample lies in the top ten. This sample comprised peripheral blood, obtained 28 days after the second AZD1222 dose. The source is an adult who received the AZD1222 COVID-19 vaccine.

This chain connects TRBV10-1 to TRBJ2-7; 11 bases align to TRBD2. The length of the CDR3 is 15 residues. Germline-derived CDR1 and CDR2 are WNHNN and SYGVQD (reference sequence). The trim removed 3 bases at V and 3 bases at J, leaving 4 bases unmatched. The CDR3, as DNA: TGCGCCAGCAGTGAAGGGCTAGCGGGGGGCTACGAGCAGTACTTC. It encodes CASSEGLAGGYEQYF.

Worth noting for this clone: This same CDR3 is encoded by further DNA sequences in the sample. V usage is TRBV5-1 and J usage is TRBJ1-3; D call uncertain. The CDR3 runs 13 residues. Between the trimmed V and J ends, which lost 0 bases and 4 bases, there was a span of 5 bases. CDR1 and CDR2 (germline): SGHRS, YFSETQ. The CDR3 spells CASSLGTGNTIYF. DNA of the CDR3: TGCGCCAGCAGCTTGGGGACCGGAAACACCATATATTTT. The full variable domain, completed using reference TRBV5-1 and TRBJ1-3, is KAGVTQTPRYLIKTRGQQVTLSCSPISGHRSVSWYQQTPGQGLQFLFEYFSETQRNKGNFPGRFSGRQFSNSRSEMNVSTLELGDSALYLCASSLGTGNTIYFGEGSWLTVV.

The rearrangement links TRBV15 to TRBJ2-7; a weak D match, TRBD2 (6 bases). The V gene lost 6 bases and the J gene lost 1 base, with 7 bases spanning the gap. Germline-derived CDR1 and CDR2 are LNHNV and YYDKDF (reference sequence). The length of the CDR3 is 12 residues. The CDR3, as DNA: TGTGCCACCAGGGGGACTTCCTACGAGCAGTACTTC. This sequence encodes CATRGTSYEQYF.

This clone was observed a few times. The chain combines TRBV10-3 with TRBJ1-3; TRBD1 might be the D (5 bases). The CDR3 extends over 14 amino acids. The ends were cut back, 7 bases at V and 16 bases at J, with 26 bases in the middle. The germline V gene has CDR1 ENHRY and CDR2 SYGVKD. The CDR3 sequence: CAITFPGLPWDGYF. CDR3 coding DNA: TGTGCCATCACCTTTCCGGGACTCCCTTGGGACGGTTATTTT.

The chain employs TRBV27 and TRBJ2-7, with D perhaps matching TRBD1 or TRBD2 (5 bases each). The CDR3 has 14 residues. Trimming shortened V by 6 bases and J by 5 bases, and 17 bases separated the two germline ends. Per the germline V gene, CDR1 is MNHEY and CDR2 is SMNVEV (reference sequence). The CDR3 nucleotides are TGTGCCAGCAGCTGGTTACTAGGGGAACACGAGCAGTACTTC. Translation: CASSWLLGEHEQYF.

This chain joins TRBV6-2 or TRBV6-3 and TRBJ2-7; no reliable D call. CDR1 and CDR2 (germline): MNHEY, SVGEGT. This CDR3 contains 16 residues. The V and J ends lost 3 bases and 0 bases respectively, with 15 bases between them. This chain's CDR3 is CASSYTVRISSYEQYF. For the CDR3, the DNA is TGTGCCAGCAGTTATACAGTCAGAATTAGCTCCTACGAGCAGTACTTC.

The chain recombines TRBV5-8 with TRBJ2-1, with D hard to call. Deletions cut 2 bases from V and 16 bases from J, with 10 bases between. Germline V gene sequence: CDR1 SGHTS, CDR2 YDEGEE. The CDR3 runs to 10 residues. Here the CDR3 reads CASSFVVQFF. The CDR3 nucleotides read TGTGCCAGCAGCTTTGTGGTACAATTCTTC.

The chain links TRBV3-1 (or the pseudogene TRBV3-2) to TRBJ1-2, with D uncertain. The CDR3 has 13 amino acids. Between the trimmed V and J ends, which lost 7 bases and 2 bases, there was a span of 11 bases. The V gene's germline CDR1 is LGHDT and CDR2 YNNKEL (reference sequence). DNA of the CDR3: TGTGCCAGCACCCCCCAGTTGAACTATGGCTACACCTTC. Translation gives CASTPQLNYGYTF.

CDR3 in DNA: TGTGCCAGCAGCCACCTAGACTTAGCTACCTACAATGAGCAGTTCTTC. Protein: CASSHLDLATYNEQFF. The chain combines TRBV11-2 with TRBJ2-1, with D unclear. The CDR3 has 16 amino acids. V lost 5 bases, J lost 2 bases, and 16 bases lay in between. CDR1 and CDR2 (germline): SGHAT, FQNNGV.

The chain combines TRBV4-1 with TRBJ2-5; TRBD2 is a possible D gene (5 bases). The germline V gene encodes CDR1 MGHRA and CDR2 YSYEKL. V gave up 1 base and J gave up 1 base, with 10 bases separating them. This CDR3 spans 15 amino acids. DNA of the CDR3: TGCGCCAGCAGCCAAGGCAGGAGGCCCCAAGAGACCCAGTACTTC. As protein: CASSQGRRPQETQYF.

The CDR3 sequence is CASNPLAGPGANVLTF. Here the CDR3 DNA reads TGTGCCAGTAACCCCCTAGCGGGGCCCGGGGCCAACGTCCTGACTTTC. The V gene is TRBV19, the J gene TRBJ2-6; TRBD2 agrees at 9 bases. V lost 7 bases and J lost 4; bases outside the gene matches: 8. Per germline, CDR1 LNHDA and CDR2 SQIVND (reference sequence). CDR3 length: 16 residues.

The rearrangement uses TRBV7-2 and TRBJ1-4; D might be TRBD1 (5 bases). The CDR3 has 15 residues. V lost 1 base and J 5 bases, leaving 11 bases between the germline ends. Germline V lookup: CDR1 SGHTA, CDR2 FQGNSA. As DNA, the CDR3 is TGTGCCAGCAGCTTAGGGTGGGGGGTAAATGAAAAACTGTTTTTT. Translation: CASSLGWGVNEKLFF.

The CDR3 bases are TGTGCCAGCCTCTGGGGGGAGATTTCCAACGAGCAGTACTTC. Translated: CASLWGEISNEQYF. The chain joins TRBV27 to TRBJ2-7; the D gene is possibly TRBD2 (6 bases). Trimming took 8 bases from V and 5 from J, leaving 19 bases between them. Germline V gene lookup returns CDR1 MNHEY and CDR2 SMNVEV (reference sequence). The CDR3 sequence is 14 residues long.

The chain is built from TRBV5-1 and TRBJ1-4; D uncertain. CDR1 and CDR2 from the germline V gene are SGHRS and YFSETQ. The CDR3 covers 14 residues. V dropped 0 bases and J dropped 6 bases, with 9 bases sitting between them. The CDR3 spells CASSLGDADEKLFF. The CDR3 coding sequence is TGCGCCAGCAGCTTGGGTGACGCAGATGAAAAACTGTTTTTT.

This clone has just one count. The CDR3 DNA reads TGCGCCAGCAGCCCGGACGGACAGAACTATGGCTACACCTTC. It codes for CASSPDGQNYGYTF. The chain carries TRBV4-3 and TRBJ1-2, with a possible D match to TRBD1 (6 bases). The CDR3 has 14 amino acids. Trimming took 4 bases from V and 2 from J, leaving 11 bases between them. CDR1 and CDR2 from the germline V gene are LGHNA and YSLEER.

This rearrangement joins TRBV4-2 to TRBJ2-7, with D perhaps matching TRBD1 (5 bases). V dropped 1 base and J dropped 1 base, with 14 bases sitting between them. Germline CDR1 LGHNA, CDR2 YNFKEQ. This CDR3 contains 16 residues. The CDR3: CASSQALDTLSYEQYF. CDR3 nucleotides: TGTGCCAGCAGCCAAGCTTTGGACACCCTATCCTACGAGCAGTACTTC.

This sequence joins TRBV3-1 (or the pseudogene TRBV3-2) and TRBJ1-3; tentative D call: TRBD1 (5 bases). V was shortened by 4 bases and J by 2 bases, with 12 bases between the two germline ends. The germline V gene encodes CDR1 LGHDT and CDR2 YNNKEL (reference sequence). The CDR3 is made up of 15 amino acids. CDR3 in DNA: TGTGCCAGCAGCCGTGTTGGGGGGGCTGGAAACACCATATATTTT. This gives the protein CASSRVGGAGNTIYF.

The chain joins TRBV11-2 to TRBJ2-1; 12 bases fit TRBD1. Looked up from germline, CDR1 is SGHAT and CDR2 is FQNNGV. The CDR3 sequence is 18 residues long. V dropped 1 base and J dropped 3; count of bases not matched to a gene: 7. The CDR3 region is CASSLAIRDRGHYNEQFF. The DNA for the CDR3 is TGTGCCAGCAGCTTAGCCATCCGGGACAGGGGGCACTACAATGAGCAGTTCTTC.

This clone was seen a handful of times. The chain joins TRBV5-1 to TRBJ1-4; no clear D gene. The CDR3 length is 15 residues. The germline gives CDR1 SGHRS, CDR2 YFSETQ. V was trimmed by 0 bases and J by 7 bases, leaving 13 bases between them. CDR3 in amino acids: CASSLAGSSGEKLFF. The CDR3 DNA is TGCGCCAGCAGCTTGGCTGGGTCCTCCGGTGAAAAACTGTTTTTT.

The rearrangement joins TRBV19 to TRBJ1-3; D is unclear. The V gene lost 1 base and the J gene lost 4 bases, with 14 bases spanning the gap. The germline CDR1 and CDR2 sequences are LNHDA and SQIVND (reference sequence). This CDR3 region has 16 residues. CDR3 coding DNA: TGTGCCAGTAGTATAGGGTTCGGACGGTCCGGAAACACCATATATTTT. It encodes CASSIGFGRSGNTIYF.

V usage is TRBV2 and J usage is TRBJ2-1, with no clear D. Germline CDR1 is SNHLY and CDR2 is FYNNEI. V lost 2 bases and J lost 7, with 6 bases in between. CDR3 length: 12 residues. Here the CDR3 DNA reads TGTGCCAGCAGTGAACAGACTAATGAGCAGTTCTTC. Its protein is CASSEQTNEQFF.

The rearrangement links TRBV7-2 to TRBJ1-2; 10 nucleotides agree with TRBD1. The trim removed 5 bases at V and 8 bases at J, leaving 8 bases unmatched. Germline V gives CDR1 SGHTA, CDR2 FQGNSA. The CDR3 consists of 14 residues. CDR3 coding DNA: TGTGCCAGCAGCCCCGGACAGGGGGAAAACGGCTACACCTTC. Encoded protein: CASSPGQGENGYTF.

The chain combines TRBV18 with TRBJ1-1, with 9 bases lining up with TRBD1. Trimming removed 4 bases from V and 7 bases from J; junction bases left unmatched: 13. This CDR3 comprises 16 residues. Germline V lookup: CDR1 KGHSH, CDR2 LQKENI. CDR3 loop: CASSLSRDREGGEAFF. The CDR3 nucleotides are TGTGCCAGCTCACTCTCCCGGGACAGGGAGGGAGGTGAAGCTTTCTTT.

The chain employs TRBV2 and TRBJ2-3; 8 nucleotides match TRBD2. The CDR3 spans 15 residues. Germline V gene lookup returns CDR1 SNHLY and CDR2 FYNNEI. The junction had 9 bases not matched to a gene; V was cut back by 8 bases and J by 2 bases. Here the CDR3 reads CASCGTRIYTDTQYF. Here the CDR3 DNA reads TGTGCCAGCTGCGGGACTAGGATTTACACAGATACGCAGTATTTT.

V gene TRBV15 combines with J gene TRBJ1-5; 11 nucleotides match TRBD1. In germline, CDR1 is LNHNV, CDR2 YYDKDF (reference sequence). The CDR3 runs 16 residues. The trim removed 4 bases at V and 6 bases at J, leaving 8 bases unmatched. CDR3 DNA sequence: TGTGCCACCAGCAAGGAGGGACAGGGGGGAATTCAGCCCCAGCATTTT. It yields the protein CATSKEGQGGIQPQHF. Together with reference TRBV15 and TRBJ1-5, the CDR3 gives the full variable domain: DAMVIQNPRYQVTQFGKPVTLSCSQTLNHNVMYWYQQKSSQAPKLLFHYYDKDFNNEADTPDNFQSRRPNTSFCFLDIRSPGLGDTAMYLCATSKEGQGGIQPQHFGDGTRLSIL.

As DNA, the CDR3 is TGTGCCAGCAGCGGACAGGAATCGGGCTATGGCTACACCTTC. Translation: CASSGQESGYGYTF. J is TRBJ1-2 and V is TRBV6-5; 7 nucleotides align to TRBD1. Unmatched junction bases numbered 8, after V lost 6 bases and J lost 4 bases. The CDR3 runs to 14 residues. Germline lookup yields CDR1 MNHEY and CDR2 SVGAGI.

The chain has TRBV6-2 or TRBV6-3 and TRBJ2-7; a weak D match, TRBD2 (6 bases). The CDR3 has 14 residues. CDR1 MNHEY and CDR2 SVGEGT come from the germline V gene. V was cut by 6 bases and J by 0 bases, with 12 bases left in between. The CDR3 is CASSSMGGSYEQYF. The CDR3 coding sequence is TGTGCCAGCAGCTCGATGGGGGGCTCCTACGAGCAGTACTTC.

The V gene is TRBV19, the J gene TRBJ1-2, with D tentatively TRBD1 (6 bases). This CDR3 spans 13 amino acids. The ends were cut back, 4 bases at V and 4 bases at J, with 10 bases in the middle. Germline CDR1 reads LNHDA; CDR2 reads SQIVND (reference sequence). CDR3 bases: TGTGCCAGTAGTAACCGGGACATCTATGGCTACACCTTC. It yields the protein CASSNRDIYGYTF.

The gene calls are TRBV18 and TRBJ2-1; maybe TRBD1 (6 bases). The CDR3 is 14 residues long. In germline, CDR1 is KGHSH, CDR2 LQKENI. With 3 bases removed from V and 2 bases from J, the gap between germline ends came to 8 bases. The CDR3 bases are TGTGCCAGCTCACCCCGGACAGCCTACAATGAGCAGTTCTTC. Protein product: CASSPRTAYNEQFF.